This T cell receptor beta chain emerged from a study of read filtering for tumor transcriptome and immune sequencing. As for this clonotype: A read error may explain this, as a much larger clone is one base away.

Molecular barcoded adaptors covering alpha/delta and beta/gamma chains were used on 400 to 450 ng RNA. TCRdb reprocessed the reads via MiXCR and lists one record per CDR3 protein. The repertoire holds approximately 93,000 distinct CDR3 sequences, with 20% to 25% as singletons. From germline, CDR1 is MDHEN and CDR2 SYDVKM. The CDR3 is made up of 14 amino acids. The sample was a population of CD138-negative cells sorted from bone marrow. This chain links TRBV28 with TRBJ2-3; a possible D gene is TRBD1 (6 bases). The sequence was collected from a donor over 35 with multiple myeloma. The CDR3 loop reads CTSSSRTGTDTQYF. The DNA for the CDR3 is TGTACCAGCAGTTCCAGGACAGGCACAGATACGCAGTATTTT.